The present TCR beta chain was sequenced within a study of T cell responses to AZD1222 COVID-19 vaccine. Whole-study findings and limits: Regions 160-218 and 743-854 dominated among vaccine-associated CD4 TCRs spanning spike.

CDR1 and CDR2 from the germline V gene are MNHEY and SMNVEV (reference sequence). Trimming left V 6 bases short and J 0 bases short, with 11 bases between. The CDR3 extends over 14 amino acids. With respect to this clone: The antigen remains undetermined.

Using immunoSEQ multiplex PCR, the repertoire was profiled, and TCRdb retains in-frame clones only, with some absent. The profile covers 150,000 to 200,000 clones, with 80% to 95% appearing a single time and about 1.4% taken by the ten largest. This chain connects TRBV27 to TRBJ1-2; D may be TRBD1 (5 bases). Here the sequenced sample was peripheral blood, taken on day 0 of AZD1222 vaccination. The sequence was collected from an adult in good health. This CDR3 is CASSPAGPNYGYTF. CDR3 DNA sequence: TGTGCCAGCAGCCCCGCAGGGCCTAACTATGGCTACACCTTC.